This entry features one TCR beta chain sequence. No cognate antigen has been identified for it. No much larger clonotype is one base removed from it; base qualities were not supplied. The germline V gene encodes CDR1 SGHRS and CDR2 YFSETQ. Its CDR3 holds 15 amino acids, cysteine through phenylalanine. Of the read, only the CDR3 DNA is kept; its 45 bases are in frame from base 1. The V end gives up 5 bases and the J end 0 bases, leaving 7 bases in the junction not matched to a gene. The data derive from a study of T cell responses to AZD1222 COVID-19 vaccine (dated by TCRdb to the early 2020s). For context, the study as a whole: A total of just over 230 trial participants underwent TCR sequencing, of whom 207 received two doses of AZD1222 and around 26 received two doses of the MenACWY control vaccine. Trial participants were enrolled by age into 18-55, 56-69 and 70-plus year subgroups, with about 150, 27 and 61 TCR-sequenced participants respectively.

The CDR3 regions of human TCRbeta chains were subjected to immunosequencing. From the authors' description of their analysis: Repertoire TCRs were matched against a reference library of SARS-CoV-2-specific TCRs generated with the MIRA antigen-specificity platform. Breadth meant the fraction of unique TCRs that were SARS-CoV-2-associated, whereas depth meant the fraction of total T cells that were SARS-CoV-2-associated. Using the MIRA data, every spike-specific TCR was mapped to the spike region that the TCR reacted to and assigned to either a CD4 or a CD8 class. Log10-transformed breadth and depth values were compared by one-way ANOVA with Sidak's multiple comparisons tests. TCRdb took this table from immuneACCESS and kept in-frame rearrangements with V and J called. Such tables lack part of the clones; where checked against another copy, unresolved V genes explain under half of the gap, and the rest is unexplained. V, J and clone size are taken as reported in that table, and D and trimming were inferred from the DNA itself. This sample lists around 130,000 clones; 75% to 95% were detected once. Around 4.4% of the sample is held by the ten biggest clonotypes.

What the study reported, not specific to this receptor: Epitopes outside the regions mutated in the B.1.351 and B.1.1.7 variants were reportedly recognized by nearly half of the unique spike-specific TCRs. Because no day 14 peak-response samples were available, repertoires were characterized only after the peak T cell response. Participants were mostly white British and included more females than males, and it was suggested by the authors that clonal diversity may have been underestimated. Conclusions about previously exposed vaccinees were limited because only a handful of AZD1222 recipients were SARS-CoV-2 seropositive at baseline. In the small 56-69-year group, the increase in depth fell short of significance, most likely because of low power. Vaccine-associated CD4 TCRs spanned the whole spike protein, with dominant responses in regions 160-218 and 743-854. After two AZD1222 doses, spike-specific TCR breadth and depth were significantly higher than at day 0 and than in MenACWY recipients.

The sample's time point label, in plain terms: about 28 days (+/-7) after the second vaccine dose. Explained via the paper, the treatment or condition label denotes: meningococcal conjugate vaccine given as trial control. Vaccinee samples came from UK trials COV001 and COV002, including a single-blind randomized controlled phase 2/3 trial of AZD1222 (ChAdOx1 nCoV-19) in healthy adults. Trial participant PBMC samples were collected at day 0 and day 28 after the second dose for TCRbeta chain sequencing. The receptor's source is an adult who received the MenACWY meningococcal vaccine as a control. Sample: peripheral blood, taken 28 days after the second dose of the MenACWY control vaccine. The rearrangement combines TRBV5-1 with TRBJ2-5, and 7 junction bases match TRBD2. The DNA is TGCGCCAGCAGTCCGTGGGCGGGGGACCAAGAGACCCAGTACTTC. Its translation is CASSPWAGDQETQYF.